This record concerns one TCR beta chain sequence. This entry is derived from a study of blood T cell repertoires in COVID-19. At the level of the study: PBMCs, B-cell-depleted T cells, or T cells were the source of the cDNA or gDNA that made up the material.

The germline V gene encodes CDR1 MDHEN and CDR2 SYDVKM. V trimming: 3 bases; J trimming: 4 bases; junction bases outside the gene matches: 4. This CDR3 has 14 amino acids. Sequencing was performed with immunoSEQ multiplex PCR; in TCRdb, only in-frame clones are kept and a portion is missing. Counted here are 230,000 or so clones, roughly 80% occurring once; the ten biggest clones make up around 4.4%. This chain joins TRBV28 and TRBJ1-1; 8 bases align to TRBD1. Material: peripheral blood. This receptor was taken from a man between 45 and 60 years old with active or convalescent COVID-19. The CDR3 loop reads CASSFRGQSTEAFF. The CDR3 DNA sequence: TGTGCCAGCAGTTTCAGGGGGCAGAGCACTGAAGCTTTCTTT.